The next 31 T cell receptor beta chains were all read from a single sample in a study of tissue T cells after allogeneic stem cell transplantation. Documented time point: mouse harvest day 7 after allogeneic transplant. The graft held 10^6 splenic CD5+ T cells and 10^7 T-cell-depleted bone marrow cells. Profiled with immunoSEQ multiplex PCR; TCRdb holds only in-frame clones, not every one. Of around 8,700 clones listed, roughly two fifths were seen once; the top ten hold approximately 1.4%. Sequenced input: skin. Receptor source: a female BALB/c mouse given C57BL/6 T cells with graft-versus-host disease after an allogeneic hematopoietic cell transplant.

In the case of this clone: Gene names are mouse gene names. The read falls 1 residue short of the CDR3 end, and the missing part is taken from the germline J gene. The sample has other DNA sequences that encode this CDR3 too. This chain uses TRBV26 with TRBJ1-6; the match to TRBD1 covers 8 bases. TRBJ1-6 is assigned to the ORF class and has an uncertain function. Per the germline V gene, CDR1 is KGHPV and CDR2 is FQNQEV (reference sequence). This CDR3 has 14 residues. V shed 4 bases, J shed 4 bases, and the junction held 0 bases outside the gene matches. Partial CDR3 DNA: TGTGCCAGCAGTCGACAGGGGTATAATTCGCCCCTCTAC. Its translation is CASSRQGYNSPLY. The CDR3 in its entirety is CASSRQGYNSPLYF.

Points on this clone: Mouse names are used for the genes. The read terminates 1 residue ahead of where the CDR3 ends, so the germline J gene completes it. The rearrangement uses TRBV26 and TRBJ2-7; 9 positions agree with TRBD1. This CDR3 is built from 13 residues. Germline V gives CDR1 KGHPV, CDR2 FQNQEV (reference sequence). With V trimmed by 5 bases and J by 7 bases, 6 bases remained unmatched. CDR3 protein: CASSTQGAGEQYF. The sequenced part of the CDR3 DNA is TGTGCCAGCAGTACACAGGGGGCGGGGGAACAGTAC.

Regarding this clone: Gene labels here are mouse ones. The read terminates 1 residue before the CDR3 end, so the remaining end is supplied by the germline J gene. The J gene is TRBJ1-2, the V gene TRBV23; whether TRBD1, the table's D call, matches the DNA was not checked. This CDR3 region has 15 residues. The germline gives CDR1 KGHTA, CDR2 FQNQQP. The sequenced part of the CDR3 DNA is TGCTCCAGCAGTCAACGGGACAGGGGAAACTCCGACTACACC. Its protein is CSSSQRDRGNSDYT. From start to end, the CDR3 is CSSSQRDRGNSDYTF.

As to this clone: These gene names are mouse names. Read coverage stops 1 residue before the CDR3 terminus; the germline J gene supplies the remainder. The rearrangement joins TRBV15 to TRBJ2-7, with 7 nucleotides matching TRBD1. The CDR3 length is 14 residues. V lost 5 bases, J lost 4 bases, and 8 bases stayed unmatched. Germline V lookup: CDR1 SGHND, CDR2 FRSKSL. This CDR3 is CASSPRQGVYEQYF. The sequenced part of the CDR3 DNA is TGTGCCAGCAGTCCCCGACAGGGAGTATATGAACAGTAC.

This clone is labeled as medium-sized. The gene names here belong to mouse. The sequence runs out 1 residue before the end of the CDR3; the remainder is reconstructed from the germline J gene. This chain joins TRBV1 and TRBJ2-7; D might be TRBD1 or TRBD2, each matching 5 bases. Germline CDR1 reads NSQYPW; CDR2 reads LRSPGD (reference sequence). The CDR3 is 13 amino acids. The V and J ends lost 0 bases and 4 bases respectively, with 7 bases between them. The sequenced CDR3 bases are TGCACCTGCAGTGCAGATCGGGGGTATGAACAGTAC. Protein product: CTCSADRGYEQY. The entire CDR3 sequence reads CTCSADRGYEQYF.

Details on this clone: Gene names and germline refer to mouse. The read halts 1 residue ahead of the CDR3 end, with the missing end drawn from the germline J gene. The chain uses TRBV26 and TRBJ1-1; D gene unclear. CDR1 KGHPV and CDR2 FQNQEV come from the germline V gene (reference sequence). The V and J ends lost 0 bases and 8 bases respectively, with 10 bases between them. The CDR3 is made up of 13 amino acids. Here the CDR3 reads CASSLSAGSEVFF. The CDR3 DNA, read in part, is TGTGCCAGCAGTCTGTCGGCGGGGTCGGAAGTCTTC. Full variable domain (rest looked up from reference TRBV26 and TRBJ1-1): NSKVIQTPRYLVKGQGQKAKMRCIPEKGHPVVFWYQQNKNNEFKFLINFQNQEVLQQIDMTEKRFSAECPSNSPCSLEIQSSEAGDSALYLCASSLSAGSEVFFGKGTRLTVV.

Points on this clone: The gene names given are mouse names. Coverage ceases 1 residue before the CDR3 finishes, and the germline J gene fills in the end. The chain carries TRBV26 and TRBJ1-3, with D uncertain. V gave up 4 bases and J gave up 0 bases, with 10 bases separating them. CDR3 length equals 15 residues. The germline V gene encodes CDR1 KGHPV and CDR2 FQNQEV (reference sequence). Here the CDR3 reads CASSPDIYSGNTLYF. CDR3 DNA (partial): TGTGCCAGCAGTCCTGACATCTATTCTGGAAATACGCTCTAT.

About this clone itself: The gene names here belong to mouse. The read gets to within 1 residue of the CDR3 end, and the germline J gene fills in the rest. J is TRBJ2-7 and V is TRBV26, with D perhaps TRBD2 (6 bases). This CDR3 has 14 amino acids. Germline V lookup: CDR1 KGHPV, CDR2 FQNQEV (reference sequence). Deletions cut 3 bases from V and 0 bases from J, with 9 bases between. The chain's CDR3 is CASSLLGLSYEQYF. Incomplete CDR3 DNA: TGTGCCAGCAGTCTACTGGGTCTCTCCTATGAACAGTAC.

This clone was picked up a small number of times. The gene symbols are mouse symbols. With the read ending 1 residue before the CDR3 end, the germline J gene is used to fill in that end. The J gene is TRBJ2-1, the V gene TRBV26; 7 bases line up with TRBD2. Trimming cost V 6 bases and J 3 bases; bases outside gene matches: 2. Germline assignment: CDR1 KGHPV and CDR2 FQNQEV (reference sequence). This CDR3 is built from 13 residues. The CDR3 is CASRTGSYAEQFF. CDR3 DNA, as far as it was read: TGTGCCAGCAGGACTGGGAGCTATGCTGAGCAGTTC. The full variable domain, with the rest looked up from reference TRBV26 and TRBJ2-1, is NSKVIQTPRYLVKGQGQKAKMRCIPEKGHPVVFWYQQNKNNEFKFLINFQNQEVLQQIDMTEKRFSAECPSNSPCSLEIQSSEAGDSALYLCASRTGSYAEQFFGPGTRLTVL.

With regard to this clone: Germline and genes here are mouse. The CDR3 end lies 1 residue beyond the end of the read and is filled in from the germline J gene. V usage is TRBV5 and J usage is TRBJ2-2; 12 bases are a match to TRBD2. This CDR3 comprises 17 residues. The germline V gene encodes CDR1 LGHNA and CDR2 YNLKQL (reference sequence). Trimming removed 1 base from V and 2 bases from J; junction bases left unmatched: 2. The part of the CDR3 DNA that was read is TGTGCCAGCAGCCAAGGGGACTGGGGGGCCAACACCGGGCAGCTCTAC. Protein sequence: CASSQGDWGANTGQLY. The CDR3 as a whole reads CASSQGDWGANTGQLYF.

As for this clone: Gene and germline names: mouse. CDR3 DNA (partial): TGTGCCAGCAGTCCGGACAGATCTCTTTCTGGAAATACGCTCTAT. Translation gives CASSPDRSLSGNTLY. The entire CDR3 sequence reads CASSPDRSLSGNTLYF. This chain links TRBV26 with TRBJ1-3, with D possibly being TRBD1 (6 bases). The read terminates 1 residue before the CDR3 end, so the remaining end is supplied by the germline J gene. The CDR3 totals 16 residues. Per germline, CDR1 KGHPV and CDR2 FQNQEV (reference sequence). V was shortened by 4 bases and J by 0 bases, with 13 bases between the two germline ends.

About this clone: The genes and germline here are from mouse. The covered CDR3 bases are TGTGCCAGCAGTGCTCCGGGACTGGGGGGGCGTTATGAACAGTAC. Residues: CASSAPGLGGRYEQY. In full, the CDR3 is CASSAPGLGGRYEQYF. The chain links TRBV26 to TRBJ2-7, with 14 positions matching TRBD2. Read sequence stops 1 residue before the CDR3 end, and the germline J gene provides the missing end. Trimming at V came to 5 bases and at J to 4 bases, leaving 7 bases not matched to a gene. Per germline, CDR1 KGHPV and CDR2 FQNQEV (reference sequence). This CDR3 has 16 amino acids.

Concerning this clone: The genes are named according to mouse. From the germline J gene comes the end of the CDR3, since the read stops 1 residue before it. The chain employs TRBV26 and TRBJ1-1; D remains unclear. The CDR3 contains 13 residues. Trimming removed 3 bases at V and 4 bases at J, with 9 bases between. In germline, CDR1 is KGHPV, CDR2 FQNQEV (reference sequence). The sequenced CDR3 bases are TGTGCCAGCAGTCTCCAGGTAGTCACAGAAGTCTTC. Its translation is CASSLQVVTEVF. In full, the CDR3 reads CASSLQVVTEVFF.

Only a few counts were recorded for this clone. Gene names denote mouse genes. The CDR3 goes on 1 residue after the read ends, and that part is filled in from the germline J gene. The rearrangement links TRBV2 to TRBJ2-7, with a possible D match to TRBD2 (5 bases). Germline V gene data show CDR1 as LGHNA and CDR2 as YSYQKL. CDR3 length: 15 amino acids. V shed 0 bases and J shed 1 base, with 10 bases lying between them. The CDR3 here is CASSQDPLGSYEQYF. The sequenced part of the CDR3 DNA is TGTGCCAGCAGCCAAGACCCCCTGGGATCCTATGAACAGTAC.

Details on this clone: Here the gene names and germline are mouse. With the read ending 1 residue before the CDR3 end, the germline J gene is used to fill in that end. V usage is TRBV13-3 and J usage is TRBJ1-1; TRBD1 matches at 7 bases. The CDR3 is made up of 13 amino acids. The germline V gene has CDR1 NNHDY and CDR2 SYVADS. V lost 1 base, J lost 3 bases, and 0 bases stayed unmatched. CDR3 region: CASSDTGDTEVFF. Incomplete CDR3 DNA: TGTGCCAGCAGTGATACAGGGGACACAGAAGTCTTC.

Turning to this clone: The gene names here belong to mouse. CDR3 DNA, as far as it was read: TGCACCTGCAGTGCAGATCAGCTCTGGGGGGGTGCAGAAACGCTGTAT. It yields the protein CTCSADQLWGGAETLY. The CDR3 reads in full as CTCSADQLWGGAETLYF. The chain combines TRBV1 with TRBJ2-3; TRBD2 matches at 8 bases. Sequencing ends 1 residue short of the CDR3 end; the germline J gene provides the rest. V was pared by 0 bases and J by 1 base, with 6 bases of the junction left unmatched. CDR1 and CDR2 (germline): NSQYPW, LRSPGD (reference sequence). The CDR3 totals 17 residues.

On this clone itself: Mouse germline and gene names are used. The sequence runs out 1 residue before the end of the CDR3; the remainder is reconstructed from the germline J gene. The chain employs TRBV1 and TRBJ1-6; no reliable D call. TRBJ1-6 is annotated as an ORF whose role is uncertain. The CDR3 extends over 15 amino acids. Trimming pared 0 bases from V and 0 bases from J, leaving 3 bases between. The germline gives CDR1 NSQYPW, CDR2 LRSPGD (reference sequence). The chain's CDR3 is CTCSADDSYNSPLYF. The covered CDR3 bases are TGCACCTGCAGTGCAGATGATTCCTATAATTCGCCCCTCTAC.

This clone was seen only a few times. These gene names are mouse names. The missing CDR3 end, 1 residue past where the read stops, is filled in from the germline J gene. This sequence joins TRBV26 and TRBJ1-4; 9 nucleotides agree with TRBD1. Germline CDR1 KGHPV, CDR2 FQNQEV (reference sequence). Germline trimming cut 6 bases from V and 6 bases from J; bases unmatched to any gene: 2. This CDR3 comprises 13 residues. The sequenced part of the CDR3 DNA is TGTGCCAGCAGCCGGGACAGGGACGAAAGATTATTT. Translated, it gives CASSRDRDERLF. The whole CDR3 reads CASSRDRDERLFF.

On this clone: Genes here carry mouse names. The CDR3 extends 1 residue past the end of the read, so its final part is completed from the germline J gene. The same CDR3 can be traced to other DNA sequences in this sample. The rearrangement links TRBV26 to TRBJ2-3; TRBD2 matches 11 bases. The CDR3 consists of 14 residues. The ends lost 6 bases at V and 1 base at J; junction bases unmatched: 0. Germline V CDR1 and CDR2: KGHPV, FQNQEV (reference sequence). CDR3 protein: CASRGLGGAETLYF. The CDR3 DNA, read in part, is TGTGCCAGCAGGGGACTGGGGGGTGCAGAAACGCTGTAT. The whole variable domain, filled in from reference TRBV26 and TRBJ2-3, reads NSKVIQTPRYLVKGQGQKAKMRCIPEKGHPVVFWYQQNKNNEFKFLINFQNQEVLQQIDMTEKRFSAECPSNSPCSLEIQSSEAGDSALYLCASRGLGGAETLYFGSGTRLTVL.

Comment on this clone: The listed genes are named as in mouse. The CDR3 bases that were read are TGTGCTAGCAGACTCAACTATGCTGAGCAGTTC. Translated: CASRLNYAEQF. The whole CDR3 reads CASRLNYAEQFF. V gene TRBV17 combines with J gene TRBJ2-1; D uncertain. Coverage ceases 1 residue before the CDR3 finishes, and the germline J gene fills in the end. The CDR3 runs 12 residues. V lost 6 bases and J 1 base, leaving 4 bases between the germline ends. Germline V gene lookup returns CDR1 MNHDT and CDR2 YYDKIL.

To note about this clone: Gene names refer to mouse genes. The read is 1 residue too short to cover the CDR3 end, so that end is filled in from the germline J gene. The V and J genes are TRBV5 and TRBJ2-7, with 10 bases matching TRBD1. J was trimmed by 6 bases and V by 3 bases; bases with no gene match: 5. The length of the CDR3 is 14 residues. The germline V gene encodes CDR1 LGHNA and CDR2 YNLKQL (reference sequence). This chain's CDR3 is CASSHPGQGPEQYF. The part of the CDR3 DNA that was read is TGTGCCAGCAGCCATCCGGGACAGGGGCCTGAACAGTAC.

Remarks on this clone: All gene names here are mouse names. Coverage ceases 1 residue before the CDR3 finishes, and the germline J gene fills in the end. V and J are TRBV26 and TRBJ1-3, with D uncertain. CDR1 is KGHPV and CDR2 is FQNQEV in the germline V gene (reference sequence). The CDR3 consists of 15 residues. Trimming took 0 bases from V and 0 from J, leaving 6 bases between them. The CDR3 DNA, read in part, is TGTGCCAGCAGTCTGTCGCGGAATTCTGGAAATACGCTCTAT. Encoded protein: CASSLSRNSGNTLY. The CDR3, in full, reads CASSLSRNSGNTLYF.

Concerning this clone: Mouse gene names and germline throughout. The missing CDR3 end, 1 residue past where the read stops, is filled in from the germline J gene. The chain uses TRBV1 and TRBJ2-4; 9 bases are shared with TRBD2. The CDR3 spans 15 residues. Germline values: CDR1 NSQYPW, CDR2 LRSPGD (reference sequence). J gave up 10 bases and V 1 base, and 9 bases lay outside the gene matches. Incomplete CDR3 DNA: TGCACCTGCAGTGCAGCCGGGACTGGGCCAGTCGCCTTGTAC. Protein: CTCSAAGTGPVALY. The whole CDR3 reads CTCSAAGTGPVALYF. Filled out from reference TRBV1 and TRBJ2-4, the complete variable domain reads VTLLEQNPRWRLVPRGQAVNLRCILKNSQYPWMSWYQQDLQKQLQWLFTLRSPGDKEVKSLPGADYLATRVTDTELRLQVANMSQGRTLYCTCSAAGTGPVALYFGAGTRLSVL.

Turning to this clone: The genes are named according to mouse. The read is 1 residue too short to cover the CDR3 end, so that end is filled in from the germline J gene. V is TRBV26 and J is TRBJ2-7, with 9 bases identical to TRBD1. This CDR3 is built from 14 residues. Germline assignment: CDR1 KGHPV and CDR2 FQNQEV (reference sequence). J lost 7 bases, V lost 2 bases, and 6 bases had no gene match. The part of the CDR3 DNA that was read is TGTGCCAGCAGTCTGGTGGACAGGGGTGGAGAACAGTAC. Translation gives CASSLVDRGGEQY. The complete CDR3 protein is CASSLVDRGGEQYF.

This clone was recorded a few times. Germline and genes here are mouse. The CDR3 is cut off 1 residue early in the read; its end comes from the germline J gene. The gene calls are TRBV26 and TRBJ2-1; D is possibly TRBD2 (6 bases). V gave up 1 base and J gave up 0 bases, with 10 bases separating them. Germline V CDR1 and CDR2: KGHPV, FQNQEV (reference sequence). The CDR3 spans 16 residues. The CDR3 reads CASSLFGGYNYAEQFF. The sequenced CDR3 bases are TGTGCCAGCAGTCTGTTTGGGGGTTATAACTATGCTGAGCAGTTC.

Comment on this clone: Germline and genes: mouse. Partial CDR3 DNA: TGTGCCAGCAGTCTGACAGGGGGAAATCAAAACACCTTGTAC. It yields the protein CASSLTGGNQNTLY. The full-length CDR3 reads as CASSLTGGNQNTLYF. The J gene is TRBJ2-4, the V gene TRBV26; TRBD1 aligns across 8 bases. Coverage ceases 1 residue before the CDR3 finishes, and the germline J gene fills in the end. V lost 2 bases and J lost 2; bases outside the gene matches: 3. CDR1 and CDR2 from the germline V gene are KGHPV and FQNQEV (reference sequence). This CDR3 region has 15 residues.

This clone was detected only a few times. Gene and germline names: mouse. The read falls 1 residue short of the CDR3 end, and the missing part is taken from the germline J gene. J is TRBJ2-5 and V is TRBV26, with TRBD2 matching over 7 bases. V was pared by 4 bases and J by 0 bases, with 4 bases of the junction left unmatched. CDR3 length: 15 residues. The germline V gene has CDR1 KGHPV and CDR2 FQNQEV (reference sequence). This CDR3 reads CASSPPGGNQDTQYF. The covered CDR3 bases are TGTGCCAGCAGTCCCCCTGGGGGAAACCAAGACACCCAGTAC.

This clone has more than one count but fewer than ten. Genes and germline are mouse. Partial CDR3 DNA: TGTGCCAGCAGTCTCCACGCTGGGGGAAACACCGGGCAGCTCTAC. It translates to CASSLHAGGNTGQLY. The full-length CDR3 reads as CASSLHAGGNTGQLYF. The chain links TRBV26 to TRBJ2-2, with 7 nucleotides matching TRBD2. The CDR3 end falls 1 residue outside the read, so it is completed with the germline J gene. The length of the CDR3 is 16 residues. The J segment lost 1 base and the V segment lost 3 bases, leaving 5 bases of the junction unmatched. Germline CDR1 KGHPV, CDR2 FQNQEV (reference sequence).

A few counts support this clone. Germline and genes: mouse. The read halts 1 residue ahead of the CDR3 end, with the missing end drawn from the germline J gene. V is TRBV23 and J is TRBJ2-7; the D call of TRBD1 is as the table states it, not checked on the DNA. The CDR3 totals 13 residues. Germline CDR1 and CDR2: KGHTA and FQNQQP. CDR3 DNA (partial): TGCTCCAGCAGTCAACACAGGTTCTATGAACAGTAC. This translates into CSSSQHRFYEQY. The entire CDR3 is CSSSQHRFYEQYF. The full variable domain, its missing parts supplied by reference TRBV23 and TRBJ2-7, is DAAVTQKPRYLIKMKGQEAEMKCIPEKGHTAVFWYQQKQSKELKFLIYFQNQQPLDQIDMVKERFSAVCPSSSLCSLGIRTCEAEDSALYLCSSSQHRFYEQYFGPGTRLTVL.

This clone was found a few times. The germline and genes are mouse ones. The observed sequence ends 1 residue before the CDR3 terminus, with the missing tail filled in from the germline J gene. The genes are TRBV12-1 and TRBJ1-4; D is uncertain. This CDR3 has 14 residues. V shed 1 base and J shed 0 bases, with 5 bases lying between them. Germline V lookup: CDR1 SGHSN, CDR2 HYEKVE. The CDR3 loop reads CASSLQISNERLFF. The covered CDR3 bases are TGTGCCAGCTCTCTTCAGATTTCCAACGAAAGATTATTT.

Only one count was recorded for this clone. Genes and germline are mouse. The read ends 1 residue before the CDR3 terminus; that terminus is restored from the germline J gene. This chain uses TRBV26 with TRBJ2-3; D is undetermined. Germline lookup yields CDR1 KGHPV and CDR2 FQNQEV (reference sequence). Between the trimmed V and J ends, which lost 3 bases and 0 bases, there was a span of 10 bases. The CDR3 loop spans 15 amino acids. The CDR3 spells CASSLGSASAETLYF. Incomplete CDR3 DNA: TGTGCCAGCAGTCTCGGCAGTGCTAGTGCAGAAACGCTGTAT. The full variable domain, rest sourced from reference TRBV26 and TRBJ2-3, is NSKVIQTPRYLVKGQGQKAKMRCIPEKGHPVVFWYQQNKNNEFKFLINFQNQEVLQQIDMTEKRFSAECPSNSPCSLEIQSSEAGDSALYLCASSLGSASAETLYFGSGTRLTVL.